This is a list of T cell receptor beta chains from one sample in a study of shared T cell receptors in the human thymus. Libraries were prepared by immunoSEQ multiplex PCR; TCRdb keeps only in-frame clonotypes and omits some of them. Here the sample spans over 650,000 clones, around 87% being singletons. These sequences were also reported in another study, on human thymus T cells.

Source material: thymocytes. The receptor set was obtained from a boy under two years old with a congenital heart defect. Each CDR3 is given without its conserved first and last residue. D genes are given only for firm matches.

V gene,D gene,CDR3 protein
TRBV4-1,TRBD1,ASSQGDSDYTEAF
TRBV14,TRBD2,ASSPTPGLAGKETQY
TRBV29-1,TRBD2,SVEPRLAVNNEQF
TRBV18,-,ASSPIQGIVYNSPLH
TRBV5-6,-,ASSSPVRGAYEQY
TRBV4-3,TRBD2,ASSHSRLAGTYEQY
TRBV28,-,ASSLIPPGHWNHSNQPQH
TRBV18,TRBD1,ASFPTRDRGIRETQY
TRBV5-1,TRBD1,ASSSVRQGSTEAF
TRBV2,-,ASSEATGGLAKNIQY
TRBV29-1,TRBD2,SVPTSGSLGEQF
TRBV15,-,ATSRVYYEQY
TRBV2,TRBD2,ASTLLAGDPLTISFEQF
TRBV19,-,ASGGGGRPNDNEKLF
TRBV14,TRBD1,ASSQDGTGDTGEQF
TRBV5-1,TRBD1,ASSTLPGTVHSYEQY
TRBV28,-,ASGRASYEQY
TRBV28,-,ASSLGRRGTEAF
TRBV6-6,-,ASSPPQGNYGYT
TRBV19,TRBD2,ASSIASGRAWIRETQY
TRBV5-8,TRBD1,ASSLGRTGNGYT
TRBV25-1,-,ASSRGNEKLF
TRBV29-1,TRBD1,SVAWDRETSQY
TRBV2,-,ASRRDSGGTQY
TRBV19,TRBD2,ASSITGGGSSYEQY
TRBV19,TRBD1,ASSPVDRGFYEQY
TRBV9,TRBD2,ASSVNPAGGPTPPYEQY
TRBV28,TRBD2,ASSLGGSSYEQY
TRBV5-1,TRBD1,ASSWDRVNTEAF
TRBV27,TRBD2,ASSSPGLAGEYSYNEQF
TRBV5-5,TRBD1,ASSRDRDRGDGYT
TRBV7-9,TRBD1,ASRGDRGNGYT
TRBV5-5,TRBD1,ASSLRVTGVSGANVLT
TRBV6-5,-,ASSYVVDRRPYEQY
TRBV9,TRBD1,ASSVADREVYEQY